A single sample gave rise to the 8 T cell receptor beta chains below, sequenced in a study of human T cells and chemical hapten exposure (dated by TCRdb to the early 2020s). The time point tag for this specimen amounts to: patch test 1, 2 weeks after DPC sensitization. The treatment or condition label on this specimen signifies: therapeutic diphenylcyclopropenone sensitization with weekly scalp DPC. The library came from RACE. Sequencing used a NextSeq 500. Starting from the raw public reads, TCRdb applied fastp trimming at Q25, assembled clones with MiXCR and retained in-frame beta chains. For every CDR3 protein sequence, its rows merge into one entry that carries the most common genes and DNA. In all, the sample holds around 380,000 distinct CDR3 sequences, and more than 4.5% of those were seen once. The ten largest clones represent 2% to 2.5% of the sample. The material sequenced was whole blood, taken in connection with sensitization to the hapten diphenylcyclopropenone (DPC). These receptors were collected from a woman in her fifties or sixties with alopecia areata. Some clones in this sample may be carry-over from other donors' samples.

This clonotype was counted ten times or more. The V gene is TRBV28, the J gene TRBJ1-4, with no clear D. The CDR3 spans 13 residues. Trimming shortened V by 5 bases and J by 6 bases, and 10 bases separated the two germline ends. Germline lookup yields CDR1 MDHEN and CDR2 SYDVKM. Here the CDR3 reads CASSPSAHEKLFF. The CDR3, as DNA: TGTGCCAGCAGTCCCTCGGCCCATGAAAAACTGTTTTTT.

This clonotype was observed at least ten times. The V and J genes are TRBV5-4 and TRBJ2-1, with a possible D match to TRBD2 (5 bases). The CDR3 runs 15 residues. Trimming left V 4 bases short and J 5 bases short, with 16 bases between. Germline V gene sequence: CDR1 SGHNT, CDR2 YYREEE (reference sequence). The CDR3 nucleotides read TGTGCCAGCAGCAAGAGGGTGCGGACTGACAATGAGCAGTTCTTC. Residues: CASSKRVRTDNEQFF.

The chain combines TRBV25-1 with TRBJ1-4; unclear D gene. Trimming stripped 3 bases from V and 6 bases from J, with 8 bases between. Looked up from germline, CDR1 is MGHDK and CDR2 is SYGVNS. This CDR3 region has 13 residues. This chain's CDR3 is CASSDFLHEKLFF. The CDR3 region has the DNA TGTGCCAGCAGTGACTTCCTCCATGAAAAACTGTTTTTT.

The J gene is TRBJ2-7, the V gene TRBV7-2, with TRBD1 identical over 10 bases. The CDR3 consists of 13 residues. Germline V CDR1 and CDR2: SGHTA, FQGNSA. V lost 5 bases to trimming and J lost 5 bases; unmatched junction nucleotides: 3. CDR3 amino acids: CASSRDRGHEQYF. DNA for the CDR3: TGTGCCAGCAGCCGGGACAGGGGACACGAGCAGTACTTC.

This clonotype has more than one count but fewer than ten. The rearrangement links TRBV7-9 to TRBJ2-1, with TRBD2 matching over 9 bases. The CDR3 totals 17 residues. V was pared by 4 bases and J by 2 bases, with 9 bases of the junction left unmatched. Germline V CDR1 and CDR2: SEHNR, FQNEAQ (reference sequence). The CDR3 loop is CASSSHQSSGAYNEQFF. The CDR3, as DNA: TGTGCCAGCAGCTCCCATCAGTCTAGCGGGGCCTACAATGAGCAGTTCTTC.

This CDR3 is CASSGLAGGNTGELFF. For the CDR3, the DNA is TGTGCCAGCAGTGGGCTAGCGGGAGGAAACACCGGGGAGCTGTTTTTT. V usage is TRBV6-1 and J usage is TRBJ2-2, with 11 bases lining up with TRBD2. The CDR3 is made up of 16 amino acids. Germline V gene data show CDR1 as MNHNS and CDR2 as SASEGT. V trimming: 4 bases; J trimming: 2 bases; junction bases outside the gene matches: 3.

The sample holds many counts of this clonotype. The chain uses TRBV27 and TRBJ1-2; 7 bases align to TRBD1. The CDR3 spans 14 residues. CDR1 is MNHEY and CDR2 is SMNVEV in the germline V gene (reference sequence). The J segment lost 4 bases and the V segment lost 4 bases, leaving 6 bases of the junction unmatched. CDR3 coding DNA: TGTGCCAGCAGTTCCACAGGGGATACCTATGGCTACACCTTC. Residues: CASSSTGDTYGYTF.

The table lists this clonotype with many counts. In DNA, the CDR3 is TGTGCCAGCACCGGGACTAGCGGGGGGGCAATCACAGATACGCAGTATTTT. Amino acids: CASTGTSGGAITDTQYF. This chain links TRBV12-3 or TRBV12-4 with TRBJ2-3, with 16 bases matching TRBD2. This CDR3 has 17 amino acids. V shed 7 bases, J shed 2 bases, and the junction held 6 bases outside the gene matches.